Detailed here is one TCR beta chain. The CDR3 contains 16 residues. CDR1 and CDR2 from the germline V gene are MDHEN and SYDVKM. J gave up 3 bases and V 11 bases, and 15 bases lay outside the gene matches. This sample is drawn from a study of blood T cell repertoires in COVID-19. Only in-frame clones appear in the TCRdb table, and some are missing; sequencing was by immunoSEQ multiplex PCR. Seen here are tens of thousands of clones, 91% observed once, and the top ten hold 8.5% to 10%. The J gene is TRBJ1-1, the V gene TRBV28; TRBD1 matches at 10 bases. This TCR derives from a human donor in a cohort sampled during active COVID-19. Source material: peripheral blood. CDR3 DNA: TGTGCCGCTGGGCGACCGGGACAGGGGTTTTACACTGAAGCTTTCTTT. Protein sequence: CAAGRPGQGFYTEAFF.